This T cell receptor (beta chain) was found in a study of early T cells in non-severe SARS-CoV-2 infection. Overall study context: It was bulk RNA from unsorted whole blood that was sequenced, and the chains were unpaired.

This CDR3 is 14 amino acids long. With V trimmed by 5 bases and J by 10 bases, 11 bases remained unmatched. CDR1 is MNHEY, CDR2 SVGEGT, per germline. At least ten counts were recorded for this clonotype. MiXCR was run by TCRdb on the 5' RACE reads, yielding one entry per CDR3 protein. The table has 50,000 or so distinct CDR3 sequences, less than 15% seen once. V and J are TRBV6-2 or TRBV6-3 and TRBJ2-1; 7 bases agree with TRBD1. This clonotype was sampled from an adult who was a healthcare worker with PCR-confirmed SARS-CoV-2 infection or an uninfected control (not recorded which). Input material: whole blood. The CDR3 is CASSLRHQGDEQFF. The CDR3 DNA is TGTGCCAGCAGTCTCCGACACCAGGGGGACGAGCAGTTCTTC.